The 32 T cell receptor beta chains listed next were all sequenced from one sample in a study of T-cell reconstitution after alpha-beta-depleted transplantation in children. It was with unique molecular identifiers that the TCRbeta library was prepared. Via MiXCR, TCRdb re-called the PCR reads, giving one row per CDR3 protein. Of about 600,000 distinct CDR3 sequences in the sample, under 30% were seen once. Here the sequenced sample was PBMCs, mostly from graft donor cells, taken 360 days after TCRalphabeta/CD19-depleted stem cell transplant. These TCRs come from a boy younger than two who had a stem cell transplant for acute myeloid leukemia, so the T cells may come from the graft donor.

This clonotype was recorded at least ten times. CDR3 in amino acids: CAWSVYTGELFF. The CDR3 nucleotides are TGTGCCTGGAGTGTATACACCGGGGAGCTGTTTTTT. V and J are TRBV30 and TRBJ2-2; no reliable D call. The CDR3 has 12 residues. Germline V gives CDR1 GTSNPN, CDR2 SVGIG (reference sequence). With 0 bases removed from V and 3 bases from J, the gap between germline ends came to 2 bases.

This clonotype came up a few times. CDR3 nucleotides: TGTGCCAGCAGCTTGGACAGGGATAGGGACGAGCAGTACGTC. Protein product: CASSLDRDRDEQYV. This chain joins TRBV7-6 and TRBJ2-7, with 8 bases fitting TRBD1. J was trimmed by 5 bases and V by 3 bases; bases with no gene match: 6. The CDR3 length is 14 residues. The germline gives CDR1 SGHVS, CDR2 FNYEAQ.

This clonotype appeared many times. CDR3 bases: TGTGCCAGCAGTTTCGGACTAAACCAGTTCTTC. Its protein is CASSFGLNQFF. The chain links TRBV28 to TRBJ2-1; tentative D call: TRBD2 (6 bases). CDR1 MDHEN and CDR2 SYDVKM come from the germline V gene. The CDR3 covers 11 residues. V dropped 3 bases and J dropped 13 bases, with 10 bases sitting between them.

The CDR3 is CASSLRIGGGSSTDTQYF. The CDR3 DNA reads TGTGCCAGCAGCCTTCGTATCGGCGGAGGATCTAGCACAGATACGCAGTATTTT. The chain couples TRBV3-1 to TRBJ2-3, with D maybe TRBD2 (5 bases). Germline V lookup: CDR1 LGHDT, CDR2 YNNKEL (reference sequence). CDR3 length equals 18 residues. Trimming removed 4 bases at V and 0 bases at J, with 20 bases between.

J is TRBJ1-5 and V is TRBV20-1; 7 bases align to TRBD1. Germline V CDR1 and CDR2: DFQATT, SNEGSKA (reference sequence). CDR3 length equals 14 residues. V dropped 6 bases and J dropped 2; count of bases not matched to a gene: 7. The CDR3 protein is CSAVTGVGNQPQHF. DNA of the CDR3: TGCAGTGCGGTAACAGGGGTGGGCAATCAGCCCCAGCATTTT.

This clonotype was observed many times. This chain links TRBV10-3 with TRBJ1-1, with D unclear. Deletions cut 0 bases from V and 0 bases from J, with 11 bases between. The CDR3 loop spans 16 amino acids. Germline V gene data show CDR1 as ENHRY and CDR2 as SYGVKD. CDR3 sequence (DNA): TGTGCCATCAGTGAGTCGCTACCCTTTATGAACACTGAAGCTTTCTTT. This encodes CAISESLPFMNTEAFF.

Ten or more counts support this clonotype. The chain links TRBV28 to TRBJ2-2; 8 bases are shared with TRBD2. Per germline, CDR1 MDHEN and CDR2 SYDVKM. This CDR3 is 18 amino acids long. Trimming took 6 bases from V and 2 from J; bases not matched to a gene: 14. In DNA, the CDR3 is TGTGCCAGCAGCCAACCGGGACTAGGGGTGGCAAACACCGGGGAGCTGTTTTTT. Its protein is CASSQPGLGVANTGELFF. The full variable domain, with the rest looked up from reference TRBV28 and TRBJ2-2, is DVKVTQSSRYLVKRTGEKVFLECVQDMDHENMFWYRQDPGLGLRLIYFSYDVKMKEKGDIPEGYSVSREKKERFSLILESASTNQTSMYLCASSQPGLGVANTGELFFGEGSRLTVL.

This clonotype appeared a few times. The CDR3 region has the DNA TGTGCCAGCAGCTTCCCTTGGGGGACGTACCAAGAGACCCAGTACTTC. Its translation: CASSFPWGTYQETQYF. V and J are TRBV7-9 and TRBJ2-5; perhaps D is TRBD1 or TRBD2 (5 bases each). The CDR3 totals 16 residues. V shed 3 bases and J shed 0 bases, with 14 bases lying between them. Germline V gene data show CDR1 as SEHNR and CDR2 as FQNEAQ (reference sequence).

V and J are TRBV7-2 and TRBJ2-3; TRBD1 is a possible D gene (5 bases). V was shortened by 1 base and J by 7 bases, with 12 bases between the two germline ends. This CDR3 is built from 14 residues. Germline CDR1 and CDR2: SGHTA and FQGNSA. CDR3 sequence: CASSLVGRDNTQYF. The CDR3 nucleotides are TGTGCCAGCAGCTTAGTGGGCAGGGATAATACGCAGTATTTT.

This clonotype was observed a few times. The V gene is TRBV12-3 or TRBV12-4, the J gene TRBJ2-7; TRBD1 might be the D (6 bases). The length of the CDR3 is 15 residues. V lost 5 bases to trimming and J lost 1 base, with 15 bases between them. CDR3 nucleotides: TGTGCCAGCAGTCCGGGCGACAGGCAGTCCTACGAGCAGTACTTC. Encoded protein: CASSPGDRQSYEQYF.

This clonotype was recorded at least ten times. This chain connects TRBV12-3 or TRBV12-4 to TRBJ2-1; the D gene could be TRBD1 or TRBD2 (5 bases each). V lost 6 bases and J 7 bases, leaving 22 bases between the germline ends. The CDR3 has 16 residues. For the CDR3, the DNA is TGTGCCAGCAGACGGGAAGGGGACGCCACCTTAAATGAGCAGTTCTTC. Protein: CASRREGDATLNEQFF.

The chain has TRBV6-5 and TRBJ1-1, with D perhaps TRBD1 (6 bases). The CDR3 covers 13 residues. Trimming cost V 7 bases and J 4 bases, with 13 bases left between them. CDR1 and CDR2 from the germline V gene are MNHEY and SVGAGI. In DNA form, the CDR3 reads TGTGCCAGCACCTACGTGGGGGCCACTGAAGCTTTCTTT. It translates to CASTYVGATEAFF.

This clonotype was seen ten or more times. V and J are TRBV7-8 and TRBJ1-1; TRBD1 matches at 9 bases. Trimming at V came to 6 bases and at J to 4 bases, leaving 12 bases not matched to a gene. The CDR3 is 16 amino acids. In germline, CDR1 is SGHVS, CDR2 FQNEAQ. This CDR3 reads CASRPYRGRRGTEAFF. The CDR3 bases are TGTGCCAGCAGACCGTACAGGGGGCGCCGAGGCACTGAAGCTTTCTTT.

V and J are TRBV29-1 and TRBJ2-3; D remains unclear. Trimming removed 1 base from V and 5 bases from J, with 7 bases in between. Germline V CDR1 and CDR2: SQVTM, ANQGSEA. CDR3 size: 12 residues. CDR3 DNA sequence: TGCAGCGTTGAAGCCGAGGAAGATACGCAGTATTTT. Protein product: CSVEAEEDTQYF.

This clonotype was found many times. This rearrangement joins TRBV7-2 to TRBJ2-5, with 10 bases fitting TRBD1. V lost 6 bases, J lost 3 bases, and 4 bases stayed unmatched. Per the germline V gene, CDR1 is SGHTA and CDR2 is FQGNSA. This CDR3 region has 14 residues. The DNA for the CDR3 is TGTGCCAGCAGAGCCGGGACAGGGGAAGAGACCCAGTACTTC. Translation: CASRAGTGEETQYF.

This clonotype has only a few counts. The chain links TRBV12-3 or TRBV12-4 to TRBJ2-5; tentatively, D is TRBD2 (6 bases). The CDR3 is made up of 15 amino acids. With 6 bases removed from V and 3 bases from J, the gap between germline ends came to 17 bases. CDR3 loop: CASSLRLGGKETQYF. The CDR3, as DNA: TGTGCCAGCAGCCTAAGACTAGGAGGCAAAGAGACCCAGTACTTC.

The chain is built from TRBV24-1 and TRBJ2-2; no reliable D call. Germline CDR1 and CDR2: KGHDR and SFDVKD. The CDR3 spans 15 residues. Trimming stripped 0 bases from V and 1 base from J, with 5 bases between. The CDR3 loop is CATSDLQWNTGELFF. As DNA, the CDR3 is TGTGCCACCAGTGATTTGCAATGGAACACCGGGGAGCTGTTTTTT.

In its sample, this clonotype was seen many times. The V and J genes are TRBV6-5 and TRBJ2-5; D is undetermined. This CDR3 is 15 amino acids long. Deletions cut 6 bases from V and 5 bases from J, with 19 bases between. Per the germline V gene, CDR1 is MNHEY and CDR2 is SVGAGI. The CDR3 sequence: CASRPRTGLWETQYF. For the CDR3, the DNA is TGTGCCAGCAGGCCCCGGACGGGTTTGTGGGAGACCCAGTACTTC.

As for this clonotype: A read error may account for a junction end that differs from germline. In nucleotides, the CDR3 is TGTGCCATCAGTGGAGCAACAGAGTACACAGATTCGCAGTATTTT. Residues: CAISGATEYTDSQYF. The chain employs TRBV10-3 and TRBJ2-3; no reliable D call. Germline loops: CDR1 ENHRY, CDR2 SYGVKD. CDR3 length: 15 amino acids.

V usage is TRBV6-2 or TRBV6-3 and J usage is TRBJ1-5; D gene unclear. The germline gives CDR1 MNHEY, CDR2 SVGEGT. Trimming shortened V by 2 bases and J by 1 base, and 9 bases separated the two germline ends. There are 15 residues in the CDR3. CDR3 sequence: CASSYPEDSNQPQHF. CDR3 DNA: TGTGCCAGCAGTTACCCCGAGGACAGCAATCAGCCCCAGCATTTT.

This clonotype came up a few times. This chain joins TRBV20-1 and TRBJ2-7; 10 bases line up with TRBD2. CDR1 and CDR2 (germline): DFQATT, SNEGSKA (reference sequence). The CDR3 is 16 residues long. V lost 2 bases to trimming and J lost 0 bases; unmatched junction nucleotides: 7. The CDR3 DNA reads TGCAGTGCTAGACCTCATAGCGGGGGGTCCTCCTACGAGCAGTACGTC. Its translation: CSARPHSGGSSYEQYV.

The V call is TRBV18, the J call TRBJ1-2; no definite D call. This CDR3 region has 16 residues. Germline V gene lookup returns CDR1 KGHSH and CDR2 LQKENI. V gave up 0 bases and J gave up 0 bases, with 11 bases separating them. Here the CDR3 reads CASSPPILDSNYGYTF. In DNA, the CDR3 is TGTGCCAGCTCACCACCGATCCTTGACTCTAACTATGGCTACACCTTC.

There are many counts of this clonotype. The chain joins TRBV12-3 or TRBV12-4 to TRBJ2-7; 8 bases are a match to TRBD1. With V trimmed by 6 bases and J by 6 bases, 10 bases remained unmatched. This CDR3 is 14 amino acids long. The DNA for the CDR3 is TGTGCCAGCAGACCAGACAGGGGAGTCGGCGAGCAGTACTTC. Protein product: CASRPDRGVGEQYF.

The CDR3 bases are TGTGCCAGCATACTTAGCGGGGGGAGCACAGATACGCAGTATTTT. The encoded protein is CASILSGGSTDTQYF. This chain connects TRBV12-3 or TRBV12-4 to TRBJ2-3, with TRBD2 matching over 10 bases. The CDR3 contains 15 residues. V was clipped by 7 bases and J by 0 bases; unmatched bases: 4.

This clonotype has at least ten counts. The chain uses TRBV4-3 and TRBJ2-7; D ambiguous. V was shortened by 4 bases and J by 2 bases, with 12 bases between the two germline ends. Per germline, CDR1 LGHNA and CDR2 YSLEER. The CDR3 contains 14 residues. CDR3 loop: CASSPGSAAYEQYF. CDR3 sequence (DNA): TGCGCCAGCAGCCCCGGTAGTGCGGCCTACGAGCAGTACTTC.

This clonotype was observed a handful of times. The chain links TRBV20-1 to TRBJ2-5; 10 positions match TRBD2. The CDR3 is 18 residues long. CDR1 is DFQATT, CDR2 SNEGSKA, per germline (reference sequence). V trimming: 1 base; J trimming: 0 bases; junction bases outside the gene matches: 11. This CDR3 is CSARVGLAGALYQETQYF. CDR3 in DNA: TGCAGTGCTAGAGTCGGGCTAGCGGGGGCGCTGTACCAAGAGACCCAGTACTTC.

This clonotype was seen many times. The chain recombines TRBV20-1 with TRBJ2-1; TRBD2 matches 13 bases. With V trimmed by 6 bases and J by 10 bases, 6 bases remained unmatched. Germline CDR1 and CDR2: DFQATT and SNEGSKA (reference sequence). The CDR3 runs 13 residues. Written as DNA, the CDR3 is TGCAGTGCCTTGACTAGCGGGGGGCGGGAGCAGTTCTTC. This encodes CSALTSGGREQFF.

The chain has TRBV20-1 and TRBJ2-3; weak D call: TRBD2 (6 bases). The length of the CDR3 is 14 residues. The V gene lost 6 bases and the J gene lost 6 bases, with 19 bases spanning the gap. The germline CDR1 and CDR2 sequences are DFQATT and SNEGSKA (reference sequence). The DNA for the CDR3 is TGCAGTGCCCAAGGGGTGGGCGGGAAGGATACGCAGTATTTT. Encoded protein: CSAQGVGGKDTQYF.

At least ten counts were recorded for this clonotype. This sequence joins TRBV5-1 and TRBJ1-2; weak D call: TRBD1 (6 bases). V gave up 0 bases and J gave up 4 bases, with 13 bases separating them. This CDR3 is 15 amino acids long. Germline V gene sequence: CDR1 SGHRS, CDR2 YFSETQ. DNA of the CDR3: TGCGCCAGCAGCTTGGACAGGGAGGGGAGCTATGGCTACACCTTC. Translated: CASSLDREGSYGYTF.

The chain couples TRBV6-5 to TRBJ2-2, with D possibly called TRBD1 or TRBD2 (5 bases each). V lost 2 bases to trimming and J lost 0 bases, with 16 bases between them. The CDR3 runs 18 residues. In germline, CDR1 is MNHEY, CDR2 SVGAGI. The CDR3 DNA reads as TGTGCCAGCAGTTACGGGACGCCACAATCCTCGAACACCGGGGAGCTGTTTTTT. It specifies CASSYGTPQSSNTGELFF.

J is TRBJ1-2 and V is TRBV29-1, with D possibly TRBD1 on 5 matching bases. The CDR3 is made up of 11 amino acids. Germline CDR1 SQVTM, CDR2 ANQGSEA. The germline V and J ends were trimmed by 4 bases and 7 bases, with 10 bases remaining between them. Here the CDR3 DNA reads TGCAGCGTTGCCCCAGGGATTGGCTACACCTTC. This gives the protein CSVAPGIGYTF.

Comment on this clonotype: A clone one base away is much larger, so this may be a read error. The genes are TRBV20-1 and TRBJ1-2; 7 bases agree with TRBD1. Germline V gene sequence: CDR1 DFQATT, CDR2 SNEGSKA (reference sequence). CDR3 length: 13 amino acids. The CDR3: CGAVETGIDGYTF. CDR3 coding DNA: TGCGGTGCCGTCGAGACAGGGATCGATGGCTACACCTTC.